Listed below are T cell receptor beta chains from one sample, sequenced in a study of beta chain features in type 1 diabetes. Generated by immunoSEQ multiplex PCR, the TCRdb table keeps only in-frame clones and is missing some. This table holds over 100,000 clones, 30% to 40% found once. The sequencing sample was made of stem cell memory CD4+ T cells from blood. Source of these receptors: a woman between 18 and 29 years old in good health. Each CDR3 is given with its conserved first and last residue. The D gene is left open where the match is weak. Part of the rows lack a size; the others show once, few, many or a class for expanded clones.

abundance: .
v_gene: TRBV7-9
j_gene: TRBJ1-2
d_gene: .
CDR3nt: TGTGCCAGCAGCGAAGACACATTTTTATGGGGCTACACCTTC
CDR3aa: CASSEDTFLWGYTF

abundance: .
v_gene: TRBV6-5
j_gene: TRBJ1-2
d_gene: .
CDR3nt: TGTGCCAGCAGTGGGGGGAGGGGACGACTATATGGCTACACCTTC
CDR3aa: CASSGGRGRLYGYTF

abundance: few
v_gene: TRBV7-9
j_gene: TRBJ2-7
d_gene: TRBD1
CDR3nt: TGTGCCAGCAGAGGGATAGGACAGGGGGGCTACGAGCAGTACTTC
CDR3aa: CASRGIGQGGYEQYF

abundance: few
v_gene: TRBV7-9
j_gene: TRBJ1-1
d_gene: .
CDR3nt: TGTGCCAGCAGCGTTGACAGGATAGCGGGTGAAGCTTTCTTT
CDR3aa: CASSVDRIAGEAFF

abundance: .
v_gene: TRBV6-5
j_gene: TRBJ2-1
d_gene: .
CDR3nt: TGTGCCAGCAGTTACTTAGCGGAGAATGAGCAGTTCTTC
CDR3aa: CASSYLAENEQFF

abundance: few
v_gene: TRBV18
j_gene: TRBJ2-3
d_gene: .
CDR3nt: TGTGCCAGCTCACCATCCCTCGAGACGCAGTATTTT
CDR3aa: CASSPSLETQYF

abundance: .
v_gene: TRBV7-8
j_gene: TRBJ1-2
d_gene: .
CDR3nt: TGTGCCAGCAGCACCCGGGACACATATGGCTACACCTTC
CDR3aa: CASSTRDTYGYTF

abundance: few
v_gene: TRBV29-1
j_gene: TRBJ1-2
d_gene: .
CDR3nt: TGCAGCGTTGTGTCCGGGAGCTATGGCTACACCTTC
CDR3aa: CSVVSGSYGYTF

abundance: few
v_gene: TRBV2
j_gene: TRBJ1-2
d_gene: TRBD1
CDR3nt: TGTGCCAGCAGAGCCGGGACAGCCGCGAGTGGCTACACCTTC
CDR3aa: CASRAGTAASGYTF

abundance: .
v_gene: TRBV29-1
j_gene: TRBJ1-1
d_gene: .
CDR3nt: TGCAGCGTTGACAGGGCCTACATGAACACTGAAGCTTTCTTT
CDR3aa: CSVDRAYMNTEAFF

abundance: .
v_gene: TRBV7-9
j_gene: TRBJ2-1
d_gene: TRBD2
CDR3nt: TGTGCCAGCAGCCCCCCGAGGGGGCTAGCGGGATACAATGAGCAGTTCTTC
CDR3aa: CASSPPRGLAGYNEQFF

abundance: .
v_gene: TRBV5-1
j_gene: TRBJ2-1
d_gene: .
CDR3nt: TGCGCCAGCAGCCTAGGAAATGAGCAGTTCTTC
CDR3aa: CASSLGNEQFF

abundance: .
v_gene: TRBV9
j_gene: TRBJ2-1
d_gene: .
CDR3nt: TGTGCCAGCAGCGCCCTAGCGCAGATAAACAATGAGCAGTTCTTC
CDR3aa: CASSALAQINNEQFF

abundance: few
v_gene: TRBV12-5
j_gene: TRBJ2-2
d_gene: TRBD1
CDR3nt: TGTGCTAGTGGTTCCGGACAGGGGGGCACCGGGGAGCTGTTTTTT
CDR3aa: CASGSGQGGTGELFF

abundance: .
v_gene: TRBV30
j_gene: TRBJ2-6
d_gene: .
CDR3nt: TGTGCCTGGATCCTTCGTGGTCAGGGTCCCAACGTCCTGACTTTC
CDR3aa: CAWILRGQGPNVLTF

abundance: few
v_gene: TRBV28
j_gene: TRBJ1-2
d_gene: .
CDR3nt: TGTGCCAGCAGTTTATGGGGGCCTGGCTATGGCTACACCTTC
CDR3aa: CASSLWGPGYGYTF

abundance: .
v_gene: TRBV7-9
j_gene: TRBJ1-5
d_gene: .
CDR3nt: TGTGCCAGCAGCTCAGACCACGGGGAGGGGTTCAATCAGCCCCAGCATTTT
CDR3aa: CASSSDHGEGFNQPQHF

abundance: few
v_gene: TRBV30
j_gene: TRBJ1-2
d_gene: .
CDR3nt: TGTGCCTGGAATGGGCAGGGTGGCTACACCTTC
CDR3aa: CAWNGQGGYTF

abundance: .
v_gene: TRBV6-5
j_gene: TRBJ1-5
d_gene: TRBD1
CDR3nt: TGTGCCAGCAGTGCCTCGGACAGGGTGGAGTGGCCCCAGCATTTT
CDR3aa: CASSASDRVEWPQHF

abundance: .
v_gene: TRBV6-6
j_gene: TRBJ2-7
d_gene: .
CDR3nt: TGTGCCACTGGGAGGAGGCAGTACTTC
CDR3aa: CATGRRQYF

abundance: .
v_gene: TRBV28
j_gene: TRBJ2-1
d_gene: TRBD2
CDR3nt: TGTGCCAGCAGTTTTTCTAGGACGGGAGGAAATGAGCAGTTCTTC
CDR3aa: CASSFSRTGGNEQFF

abundance: .
v_gene: TRBV9
j_gene: TRBJ2-2
d_gene: TRBD2
CDR3nt: TGTGCCAGCAGCGGGAGCGGGAGGGCGAACACCGGGGAGCTGTTTTTT
CDR3aa: CASSGSGRANTGELFF

abundance: .
v_gene: TRBV6-5
j_gene: TRBJ2-7
d_gene: TRBD1
CDR3nt: TGTGCCAGCAGTACGAGACAGGGGGCGAAATACGAGCAGTACTTC
CDR3aa: CASSTRQGAKYEQYF

abundance: .
v_gene: TRBV14
j_gene: TRBJ2-7
d_gene: .
CDR3nt: TGTGCCAGCAGCCCTCGGGACATCCCCTGGGAGCAGTACTTC
CDR3aa: CASSPRDIPWEQYF

abundance: .
v_gene: TRBV11-2
j_gene: TRBJ2-1
d_gene: .
CDR3nt: TGTGCCAGCAGCTTAGGCAGGAACAATGAGCAGTTCTTC
CDR3aa: CASSLGRNNEQFF

abundance: few
v_gene: TRBV5-5
j_gene: TRBJ2-7
d_gene: TRBD1
CDR3nt: TGTGCCAGCAGCCGCGGGACAGGAAACTACGAGCAGTACTTC
CDR3aa: CASSRGTGNYEQYF

abundance: .
v_gene: TRBV20-1
j_gene: TRBJ1-5
d_gene: .
CDR3nt: TGCAGTGCTAGCAGGAATCAGCCCCAGCATTTT
CDR3aa: CSASRNQPQHF

abundance: few
v_gene: TRBV21-1
j_gene: TRBJ2-7
d_gene: .
CDR3nt: TGTGCCAGCAGCAAACCCAAACATGGACAGGTTGGGAACTACGAGCAGTACTTC
CDR3aa: CASSKPKHGQVGNYEQYF

abundance: .
v_gene: TRBV18
j_gene: TRBJ2-1
d_gene: TRBD1
CDR3nt: TGTGCCAGCTCACCCCGGGACAGGGTGATAAATGAGCAGTTCTTC
CDR3aa: CASSPRDRVINEQFF

abundance: few
v_gene: TRBV7-3
j_gene: TRBJ1-2
d_gene: .
CDR3nt: TGTGCCAGCAGCCTACGGCAGGACTATGGCTACACCTTC
CDR3aa: CASSLRQDYGYTF

abundance: .
v_gene: TRBV18
j_gene: TRBJ2-1
d_gene: TRBD1
CDR3nt: TGTGCCAGCTCACCTCTTCAGGGGGACAATGAGCAGTTCTTC
CDR3aa: CASSPLQGDNEQFF

abundance: .
v_gene: TRBV5-6
j_gene: TRBJ1-5
d_gene: TRBD1
CDR3nt: TGTGCCAGCAGCTTGGCGACAGGGGGAATTCTGCCCCAGCATTTT
CDR3aa: CASSLATGGILPQHF

abundance: .
v_gene: TRBV28
j_gene: TRBJ2-6
d_gene: .
CDR3nt: TGTGCCAGCAGTTCTTATCCAGGGACAGCCAACGTCCTGACTTTC
CDR3aa: CASSSYPGTANVLTF

abundance: .
v_gene: TRBV9
j_gene: TRBJ1-5
d_gene: .
CDR3nt: TGTGCCAGCAACTTCCCCCAGGGAGGGAGGAACAATCAGCCCCAGCATTTT
CDR3aa: CASNFPQGGRNNQPQHF

abundance: .
v_gene: TRBV5-1
j_gene: TRBJ1-3
d_gene: .
CDR3nt: TGCGCCAGCAGCGAAACAGGGCCAAGCTCTGGAAACACCATATATTTT
CDR3aa: CASSETGPSSGNTIYF

abundance: .
v_gene: TRBV18
j_gene: TRBJ2-1
d_gene: .
CDR3nt: TGTGCCAGCTCACCAACGACAAGTTCCCGGGGACTCCTCTACAATGAGCAGTTCTTC
CDR3aa: CASSPTTSSRGLLYNEQFF

abundance: .
v_gene: TRBV6-1
j_gene: TRBJ2-1
d_gene: TRBD2
CDR3nt: TGTGCCAGTAAGGGGGGGACTAGCGGCCACAATGAGCAGTTCTTC
CDR3aa: CASKGGTSGHNEQFF

abundance: few
v_gene: TRBV7-2
j_gene: TRBJ2-7
d_gene: .
CDR3nt: TGTGCCAGCAGCTTAGTTTCATGGCAGACCTACGAGCAGTACTTC
CDR3aa: CASSLVSWQTYEQYF

abundance: .
v_gene: TRBV15
j_gene: TRBJ1-4
d_gene: .
CDR3nt: TGTGCCACCAGCAGAGATAGACTAGGTGAAAAACTGTTTTTT
CDR3aa: CATSRDRLGEKLFF

abundance: .
v_gene: TRBV9
j_gene: TRBJ2-5
d_gene: .
CDR3nt: TGTGCCAGCAGCATGGACTTGCAAGAGACCCAGTACTTC
CDR3aa: CASSMDLQETQYF

abundance: few
v_gene: TRBV7-9
j_gene: TRBJ2-7
d_gene: .
CDR3nt: TGTGCCAGCAGCTCCAACTACGAGCAGTACTTC
CDR3aa: CASSSNYEQYF

abundance: .
v_gene: TRBV18
j_gene: TRBJ2-7
d_gene: TRBD2
CDR3nt: TGTGCCAGCTCACCTCTACGTAACTCGTTACTAGCGGGCTCCTACGAGCAGTACTTC
CDR3aa: CASSPLRNSLLAGSYEQYF

abundance: .
v_gene: TRBV7-9
j_gene: TRBJ2-1
d_gene: TRBD2
CDR3nt: TGTGCCAGCAGCTCGAGCGGGAGAGGGAACAATGAGCAGTTCTTC
CDR3aa: CASSSSGRGNNEQFF

abundance: .
v_gene: TRBV7-8
j_gene: TRBJ2-3
d_gene: TRBD2
CDR3nt: TGTGCCAGCAGCGGGAGGGCGGGAGATACGCAGTATTTT
CDR3aa: CASSGRAGDTQYF

abundance: .
v_gene: TRBV11-2
j_gene: TRBJ2-2
d_gene: TRBD2
CDR3nt: TGTGCCAGCAGCTTATTTTCTAGCGGGAGCGGCTTCACCGGGGAGCTGTTTTTT
CDR3aa: CASSLFSSGSGFTGELFF

abundance: few
v_gene: TRBV27
j_gene: TRBJ1-5
d_gene: TRBD1
CDR3nt: TGTGCCAGCAGTTTATCGGGGACAGCGAGGCAGCCCCAGCATTTT
CDR3aa: CASSLSGTARQPQHF

abundance: few
v_gene: TRBV18
j_gene: TRBJ1-5
d_gene: .
CDR3nt: TGTGCCAGCTCGCCGACAGCGAATCAGCCCCAGCATTTT
CDR3aa: CASSPTANQPQHF

abundance: few
v_gene: TRBV7-9
j_gene: TRBJ2-3
d_gene: TRBD2
CDR3nt: TGTGCCAGCAGCCAAGGGACTAGCGGGAAGGCAGATACGCAGTATTTT
CDR3aa: CASSQGTSGKADTQYF

abundance: .
v_gene: TRBV5-6
j_gene: TRBJ2-3
d_gene: TRBD2
CDR3nt: TGTGCCAGCAGCTTTTACTCACTAGCGGGAAAGGGTACGCAGTATTTT
CDR3aa: CASSFYSLAGKGTQYF

abundance: few
v_gene: TRBV29-1
j_gene: TRBJ2-1
d_gene: TRBD1
CDR3nt: TGCAGCGTTGAGCCCGCCCCACAGGGGATGGGGCAGTTCTTC
CDR3aa: CSVEPAPQGMGQFF

abundance: once
v_gene: TRBV5-4
j_gene: TRBJ1-2
d_gene: .
CDR3nt: TGTGCCAGCAGCTTGGATAGCAGGGGATATGGCTACACCTTC
CDR3aa: CASSLDSRGYGYTF

abundance: .
v_gene: TRBV7-3
j_gene: TRBJ2-3
d_gene: .
CDR3nt: TGTGCCAGCAGCTTAGGGGGACGGGAGGATACGCAGTATTTT
CDR3aa: CASSLGGREDTQYF

abundance: .
v_gene: TRBV28
j_gene: TRBJ2-7
d_gene: TRBD2
CDR3nt: TGTGCCAGCAGTTTGGGCGTTAGGAGACTAGCGTTCGAGCAGTACTTC
CDR3aa: CASSLGVRRLAFEQYF

abundance: .
v_gene: TRBV6-4
j_gene: TRBJ2-2
d_gene: TRBD2
CDR3nt: TGTGCCAGCAGCTCGTCAGGCGGGAGTGGGACCGGGGAGCTGTTTTTT
CDR3aa: CASSSSGGSGTGELFF

abundance: few
v_gene: TRBV28
j_gene: TRBJ2-3
d_gene: .
CDR3nt: TGTGCCAGCAGTCCCCGCCGGGGGACCCGAGCTGGAGATACGCAGTATTTT
CDR3aa: CASSPRRGTRAGDTQYF